These 19 T cell receptor beta chains share one sample of origin, sequenced in a study of shared clonotypes between healthy human individuals. Assay: immunoSEQ multiplex PCR; the TCRdb copy retains only in-frame clones and omits some. The repertoire holds about 1.1 million clones, with 78% as singletons. The sample comprised memory CD4+ T cells from PBMCs. The subset denotes: CD45RA-negative fraction. These receptor sequences come from a young man in good health. Some clones in this sample may be carry-over from other donors' samples.

The V and J genes are TRBV4-2 and TRBJ2-1; D unclear. The CDR3 is made up of 15 amino acids. The V end lost 0 bases, the J end lost 5 bases, and 11 bases lay between the germline ends. Germline values: CDR1 LGHNA, CDR2 YNFKEQ. CDR3 loop: CASSQEGTSDNEQFF. DNA of the CDR3: TGTGCCAGCAGCCAAGAGGGAACTTCGGACAATGAGCAGTTCTTC.

This clone came up many times. This specimen includes other DNA sequences encoding the same CDR3. The rearrangement links TRBV5-1 to TRBJ1-3; D call uncertain. The V end was cut by 0 bases, the J end by 1 base, with 5 bases between. Germline CDR1 is SGHRS and CDR2 is YFSETQ. This CDR3 comprises 14 residues. Here the CDR3 reads CASSLGESGNTIYF. The CDR3 region has the DNA TGCGCCAGCAGCTTGGGGGAGTCTGGAAACACCATATATTTT.

This clone was recorded only once. V gene TRBV30 combines with J gene TRBJ2-2, with D hard to call. Trimming took 2 bases from V and 7 from J, leaving 17 bases between them. Germline CDR1 and CDR2: GTSNPN and SVGIG (reference sequence). The CDR3 extends over 15 amino acids. As DNA, the CDR3 is TGTGCCTGGAGTTCCCGATCGGGTGTTTTCGGGGAGCTGTTTTTT. This sequence encodes CAWSSRSGVFGELFF.

CDR3 loop: CASSRAGGRETQYF. Written as DNA, the CDR3 is TGTGCCAGCAGTAGGGCAGGGGGCAGGGAGACCCAGTACTTC. This sequence joins TRBV7-3 and TRBJ2-5, with TRBD1 identical over 8 bases. Looked up from germline, CDR1 is SGHTA and CDR2 is FQGTGA. J was trimmed by 5 bases and V by 6 bases; bases with no gene match: 8. The CDR3 totals 14 residues.

This clone showed up just a few times. V usage is TRBV2 and J usage is TRBJ1-1, with unresolved D. The length of the CDR3 is 12 residues. Per the germline V gene, CDR1 is SNHLY and CDR2 is FYNNEI. V gave up 6 bases and J gave up 5 bases, with 10 bases separating them. The CDR3 here is CASRNVLTEAFF. CDR3 DNA: TGTGCCAGCAGAAATGTGCTAACTGAAGCTTTCTTT.

The chain is built from TRBV7-3 and TRBJ2-1, with 12 positions matching TRBD2. The CDR3 has 16 residues. With V trimmed by 5 bases and J by 5 bases, 7 bases remained unmatched. CDR1 and CDR2 (germline): SGHTA, FQGTGA. CDR3 in amino acids: CASSQSSGRANNEQFF. CDR3 bases: TGTGCCAGCAGCCAGTCTAGCGGGAGGGCCAACAATGAGCAGTTCTTC.

The CDR3 DNA sequence: TGTGCCAGTAAGTCTTTGGGACGAGAGACCCAGTACTTC. It encodes CASKSLGRETQYF. The chain has TRBV7-8 and TRBJ2-5, with D tentatively TRBD1 or TRBD2 (5 bases each). Germline assignment: CDR1 SGHVS and CDR2 FQNEAQ. V was trimmed by 9 bases and J by 4 bases, leaving 15 bases between them. The CDR3 extends over 13 amino acids.

V and J are TRBV2 and TRBJ2-7; D not certain. The CDR3 covers 12 residues. V dropped 6 bases and J dropped 2 bases, with 8 bases sitting between them. Germline V lookup: CDR1 SNHLY, CDR2 FYNNEI. DNA of the CDR3: TGTGCCAGCAGGCCAGAGGCCTACGAGCAGTACTTC. Encoded protein: CASRPEAYEQYF.

The gene calls are TRBV6-1 and TRBJ2-1, with 15 bases lining up with TRBD2. In germline, CDR1 is MNHNS, CDR2 SASEGT. J lost 7 bases, V lost 3 bases, and 10 bases had no gene match. CDR3 size: 18 residues. CDR3 protein: CASSDLRTSGRARNEQFF. The CDR3 DNA follows: TGTGCCAGCAGTGATCTCAGGACTAGCGGGAGGGCTAGGAATGAGCAGTTCTTC.

This clone came up a few times. V and J are TRBV12-5 and TRBJ2-2; D not certain. The germline gives CDR1 LGHNT, CDR2 FRNRAP. This CDR3 contains 12 residues. V lost 9 bases and J 4 bases, leaving 9 bases between the germline ends. The CDR3 DNA follows: TGTGCTAGCGGAGTGAGCACCGGGGAGCTGTTTTTT. It encodes CASGVSTGELFF.

The rearrangement links TRBV6-1 to TRBJ1-5, with no clear D. Germline assignment: CDR1 MNHNS and CDR2 SASEGT. Between the trimmed V and J ends, which lost 8 bases and 6 bases, there was a span of 20 bases. This CDR3 is built from 15 residues. This chain's CDR3 is CASLSSSVGGQPQHF. DNA for the CDR3: TGTGCCAGCCTCTCTTCAAGTGTCGGTGGTCAGCCCCAGCATTTT.

The chain employs TRBV5-1 and TRBJ2-3, with TRBD2 matching over 16 bases. V dropped 0 bases and J dropped 2; count of bases not matched to a gene: 3. This CDR3 contains 18 residues. Germline assignment: CDR1 SGHRS and CDR2 YFSETQ. CDR3 sequence reads: CASSLGGTSGRATDTQYF. Written as DNA, the CDR3 is TGCGCCAGCAGCTTGGGAGGGACTAGCGGGAGGGCCACAGATACGCAGTATTTT.

The rearrangement joins TRBV7-8 to TRBJ2-7; 13 bases line up with TRBD2. Germline CDR1 reads SGHVS; CDR2 reads FQNEAQ. The ends lost 5 bases at V and 5 bases at J; junction bases unmatched: 12. This CDR3 has 17 amino acids. Here the CDR3 reads CASSPKTGTSGTHEQYF. The DNA of the CDR3 is TGTGCCAGCAGCCCAAAAACCGGGACTAGCGGGACTCACGAGCAGTACTTC. Drawing the rest from reference TRBV7-8 and TRBJ2-7, the complete variable domain is GAGVSQSPRYKVAKRGQDVALRCDPISGHVSLFWYQQALGQGPEFLTYFQNEAQLDKSGLPSDRFFAERPEGSVSTLKIQRTQQEDSAVYLCASSPKTGTSGTHEQYFGPGTRLTVT.

The rearrangement uses TRBV6-5 and TRBJ2-7, with D possibly TRBD2 on 5 matching bases. Germline V lookup: CDR1 MNHEY, CDR2 SVGAGI. This CDR3 contains 14 residues. Trimming removed 5 bases at V and 2 bases at J, with 13 bases between. Here the CDR3 reads CASSPNGIAYEQYF. The CDR3, as DNA: TGTGCCAGCAGTCCTAACGGGATAGCCTACGAGCAGTACTTC.

The rearrangement uses TRBV6-1 and TRBJ2-1, with D perhaps TRBD2 (6 bases). The CDR3 length is 15 residues. Germline CDR1 MNHNS, CDR2 SASEGT. The V end lost 2 bases, the J end lost 5 bases, and 13 bases lay between the germline ends. The CDR3 nucleotides are TGTGCCAGCAGTGAATGGGCGGGGATTAACAATGAGCAGTTCTTC. Its protein is CASSEWAGINNEQFF.

This clone has only a few counts. The V call is TRBV2, the J call TRBJ2-2; the D call may be TRBD1 or TRBD2 (5 bases each). From germline, CDR1 is SNHLY and CDR2 FYNNEI. Trimming removed 7 bases at V and 6 bases at J, with 12 bases between. This CDR3 contains 13 residues. CDR3 residues: CASTRGDSGELFF. The CDR3 nucleotides read TGTGCCAGCACCCGAGGGGATTCCGGGGAGCTGTTTTTT. The whole variable domain, filled in from reference TRBV2 and TRBJ2-2, reads EPEVTQTPSHQVTQMGQEVILRCVPISNHLYFYWYRQILGQKVEFLVSFYNNEISEKSEIFDDQFSVERPDGSNFTLKIRSTKLEDSAMYFCASTRGDSGELFFGEGSRLTVL.

The chain has TRBV5-6 and TRBJ1-5; D unclear. Trimming removed 0 bases at V and 6 bases at J, with 10 bases between. The CDR3 sequence is 14 residues long. Looked up from germline, CDR1 is SGHDT and CDR2 is YYEEEE. The CDR3 nucleotides read TGTGCCAGCAGCTTGGGGGCCCAGGCTCAGCCCCAGCATTTT. It yields the protein CASSLGAQAQPQHF.

The genes are TRBV9 and TRBJ2-2; 7 positions match TRBD2. The germline CDR1 and CDR2 sequences are SGDLS and YYNGEE. The CDR3 is 17 residues long. Losses at the gene ends were 0 bases for V and 6 bases for J; bases not matched to a gene: 11. This chain's CDR3 is CASSVGLAGGASGELFF. The CDR3 DNA is TGTGCCAGCAGCGTAGGACTAGCCGGAGGGGCTTCCGGGGAGCTGTTTTTT.

The chain joins TRBV11-2 to TRBJ2-5; D ambiguous. Between the trimmed V and J ends, which lost 5 bases and 5 bases, there was a span of 15 bases. Per the germline V gene, CDR1 is SGHAT and CDR2 is FQNNGV. The CDR3 loop spans 14 amino acids. The CDR3 bases are TGTGCCAGCAGCCGTTTAGTTAGGGTGGAGACCCAGTACTTC. It yields the protein CASSRLVRVETQYF.